These 21 T cell receptor beta chains originate from one sample sequenced in a study of early T cells in non-severe SARS-CoV-2 infection. TCRdb ran MiXCR on the 5' RACE reads and lists one entry per CDR3 protein. The sample records some 48,000 distinct CDR3 sequences, roughly 6.2% being singletons. The material was whole blood, obtained at baseline. Receptors were obtained from an adult who was a healthcare worker with PCR-confirmed SARS-CoV-2 infection or an uninfected control (not recorded which).

This clonotype came up many times. V gene TRBV20-1 combines with J gene TRBJ1-1; 8 bases map to TRBD1. CDR1 DFQATT and CDR2 SNEGSKA come from the germline V gene (reference sequence). The CDR3 runs to 11 residues. Trimming removed 7 bases from V and 11 bases from J; junction bases left unmatched: 9. This CDR3 is CSVRQGTSAFF. The CDR3 DNA reads as TGCAGTGTCAGACAGGGGACTTCGGCTTTCTTT.

This chain links TRBV9 with TRBJ1-2, with 10 bases lining up with TRBD1. The CDR3 contains 12 residues. V trimming: 8 bases; J trimming: 3 bases; junction bases outside the gene matches: 1. In germline, CDR1 is SGDLS, CDR2 YYNGEE. In DNA, the CDR3 is TGTGCCAGTGGACAGGGGGACTATGGCTACACCTTC. This encodes CASGQGDYGYTF.

The chain uses TRBV20-1 and TRBJ2-7; 7 bases are shared with TRBD2. Germline V gene lookup returns CDR1 DFQATT and CDR2 SNEGSKA (reference sequence). The CDR3 runs 13 residues. V was pared by 3 bases and J by 4 bases, with 6 bases of the junction left unmatched. The CDR3 loop reads CSASFASGYEQYF. CDR3 sequence (DNA): TGCAGTGCTAGTTTCGCTAGCGGATACGAGCAGTACTTC.

At least ten counts were recorded for this clonotype. V and J are TRBV6-5 and TRBJ2-5; D call uncertain. Per the germline V gene, CDR1 is MNHEY and CDR2 is SVGAGI. The CDR3 is 14 amino acids. V was clipped by 6 bases and J by 0 bases, with 11 bases between them. The CDR3 spells CASRRTQYQETQYF. In DNA, the CDR3 is TGTGCCAGCAGACGGACGCAGTACCAAGAGACCCAGTACTTC.

This clonotype was seen ten or more times. The chain combines TRBV13 with TRBJ1-1; D perhaps matches TRBD1 (6 bases). Trimming took 1 base from V and 4 from J, leaving 13 bases between them. The CDR3 extends over 15 amino acids. Per germline, CDR1 PRHDT and CDR2 FYEKMQ (reference sequence). The CDR3: CASSLVQGRSTEAFF. DNA for the CDR3: TGTGCCAGCAGCTTAGTGCAGGGGAGAAGCACTGAAGCTTTCTTT.

This clonotype has at least ten counts. The CDR3 spells CASSSRDRGDYEQYF. CDR3 DNA sequence: TGTGCCAGCAGCTCCCGGGACAGGGGCGACTACGAGCAGTACTTC. This chain uses TRBV7-9 with TRBJ2-7, with 10 nucleotides matching TRBD1. This CDR3 spans 15 amino acids. From germline, CDR1 is SEHNR and CDR2 FQNEAQ (reference sequence). The junction had 6 bases not matched to a gene; V was cut back by 4 bases and J by 3 bases.

This clonotype occurred a few times. The chain has TRBV19 and TRBJ2-2; possibly TRBD1 or TRBD2 for D (5 bases each). Germline V gene data show CDR1 as LNHDA and CDR2 as SQIVND (reference sequence). V lost 4 bases, J lost 3 bases, and 12 bases lay in between. There are 15 residues in the CDR3. Here the CDR3 DNA reads TGTGCCAGTAGTAAGCAGAGGGGTGACACCGGGGAGCTGTTTTTT. Encoded protein: CASSKQRGDTGELFF.

V and J are TRBV12-3 or TRBV12-4 and TRBJ2-3; 7 positions match TRBD2. The V and J ends lost 5 bases and 1 base, in that order; junction bases with no gene match: 15. CDR3 length equals 18 residues. The CDR3 sequence is CASSRDSTSSYGTDTQYF. DNA for the CDR3: TGTGCCAGCAGTCGGGACTCGACTAGCTCATATGGCACAGATACGCAGTATTTT.

This chain joins TRBV6-6 and TRBJ2-5; D possibly corresponds to TRBD2 (6 bases). The CDR3 length is 11 residues. Germline V gives CDR1 MNHNY, CDR2 SVGAGI (reference sequence). V lost 7 bases and J 5 bases, leaving 8 bases between the germline ends. The DNA for the CDR3 is TGTGCCAGCAAAGGAGGGGAGACCCAGTACTTC. Translating gives CASKGGETQYF.

This clonotype was counted at least ten times. This rearrangement joins TRBV29-1 to TRBJ1-1; 8 bases line up with TRBD1. The CDR3 spans 14 residues. The V segment lost 3 bases and the J segment 2 bases; nucleotides outside the gene matches: 5. Per germline, CDR1 SQVTM and CDR2 ANQGSEA. The CDR3 region is CSVDRGRFNTEAFF. The CDR3 DNA reads as TGCAGCGTTGACAGGGGGCGATTTAACACTGAAGCTTTCTTT.

Details on this clonotype: Germline is not matched at one junction end, which may reflect a read error. The V call is TRBV12-3 or TRBV12-4, the J call TRBJ1-2; TRBD1 aligns across 7 bases. The CDR3 is 12 residues long. The CDR3 reads CASSFDREGYTF. Here the CDR3 DNA reads TGTGCCAGCAGTTTCGACAGGGAAGGCTACACCTTT.

The gene calls are TRBV5-1 and TRBJ1-1; the D is unclear. Germline loops: CDR1 SGHRS, CDR2 YFSETQ. Trimming shortened V by 0 bases and J by 7 bases, and 10 bases separated the two germline ends. The CDR3 is made up of 13 amino acids. CDR3 coding DNA: TGCGCCAGCAGCTTGGTTGGCCCGGGTGAAGCTTTCTTT. Residues: CASSLVGPGEAFF.

This clonotype was seen a few times. The rearrangement uses TRBV6-1 and TRBJ2-7, with D hard to call. Trimming left V 2 bases short and J 7 bases short, with 6 bases between. Germline assignment: CDR1 MNHNS and CDR2 SASEGT. This CDR3 comprises 11 residues. The CDR3 is CASSEFEEQYF. DNA for the CDR3: TGTGCCAGCAGTGAATTCGAAGAGCAGTACTTC.

The chain combines TRBV5-1 with TRBJ1-2; D is undetermined. The CDR3 sequence is 13 residues long. V gave up 4 bases and J gave up 0 bases, with 7 bases separating them. CDR1 SGHRS and CDR2 YFSETQ come from the germline V gene. The CDR3 protein is CASSPGTNYGYTF. The DNA of the CDR3 is TGCGCCAGCAGCCCCGGGACTAACTATGGCTACACCTTC.

This clonotype was counted a few times. This chain joins TRBV7-9 and TRBJ1-5; TRBD1 might be the D (6 bases). Trimming removed 2 bases at V and 8 bases at J, with 10 bases between. The CDR3 totals 13 residues. Per germline, CDR1 SEHNR and CDR2 FQNEAQ (reference sequence). The CDR3 DNA reads TGTGCCAGCAGCTTATCAGGGGTGAAGCCCCAGCATTTT. Encoded protein: CASSLSGVKPQHF.

This clonotype was observed at least ten times. J is TRBJ2-3 and V is TRBV7-9; TRBD1 might be the D (6 bases). The CDR3 totals 14 residues. Per the germline V gene, CDR1 is SEHNR and CDR2 is FQNEAQ (reference sequence). V lost 4 bases and J 1 base, leaving 9 bases between the germline ends. In DNA, the CDR3 is TGTGCCAGCAGCTCCGAGGGGGGCACAGATACGCAGTATTTT. Protein: CASSSEGGTDTQYF. Together with reference TRBV7-9 and TRBJ2-3, the CDR3 gives the full variable domain: DTGVSQNPRHKITKRGQNVTFRCDPISEHNRLYWYRQTLGQGPEFLTYFQNEAQLEKSRLLSDRFSAERPKGSFSTLEIQRTEQGDSAMYLCASSSEGGTDTQYFGPGTRLTVL.

The genes are TRBV18 and TRBJ2-5; D might be TRBD1 (5 bases). CDR1 is KGHSH and CDR2 is LQKENI in the germline V gene. The CDR3 has 14 residues. V lost 8 bases and J lost 7, with 20 bases in between. CDR3 sequence: CASPSQAFHGTQYF. CDR3 coding DNA: TGTGCCAGCCCTTCACAGGCCTTCCATGGGACCCAGTACTTC.

The rearrangement joins TRBV12-3 or TRBV12-4 to TRBJ2-3, with TRBD2 matching 9 bases. The trim removed 3 bases at V and 5 bases at J, leaving 9 bases unmatched. The CDR3 has 16 residues. Here the CDR3 reads CASSFPPSGAGDTQYF. Written as DNA, the CDR3 is TGTGCCAGCAGTTTTCCCCCTAGCGGGGCGGGAGATACGCAGTATTTT.

This sequence joins TRBV30 and TRBJ1-5; D call uncertain. Trimming took off 2 bases at V and 4 bases at J, with 15 bases between the two ends. This CDR3 has 15 residues. Germline CDR1 reads GTSNPN; CDR2 reads SVGIG (reference sequence). CDR3 nucleotides: TGTGCCTGGAGTAACGGGCGGGAAAGGAATCAGCCCCAGCATTTT. It specifies CAWSNGRERNQPQHF. The whole variable domain, filled in from reference TRBV30 and TRBJ1-5, reads SQTIHQWPATLVQPVGSPLSLECTVEGTSNPNLYWYRQAAGRGLQLLFYSVGIGQISSEVPQNLSASRPQDRQFILSSKKLLLSDSGFYLCAWSNGRERNQPQHFGDGTRLSIL.

The chain couples TRBV27 to TRBJ1-1; D not resolved. V was clipped by 10 bases and J by 4 bases, with 16 bases between them. CDR1 is MNHEY and CDR2 is SMNVEV in the germline V gene (reference sequence). This CDR3 region has 13 residues. CDR3 sequence (DNA): TGTGCCACCCAACACCTTTTCGGCACTGAAGCTTTCTTT. It specifies CATQHLFGTEAFF.

This clonotype occurred many times. V and J are TRBV5-1 and TRBJ2-7; 9 bases align to TRBD2. Germline assignment: CDR1 SGHRS and CDR2 YFSETQ. J gave up 5 bases and V 2 bases, and 8 bases lay outside the gene matches. The length of the CDR3 is 15 residues. As DNA, the CDR3 is TGCGCCAGCAGCTTATCGGGGACTAGCACGGACGAGCAGTACTTC. Its protein is CASSLSGTSTDEQYF. Full variable domain (missing parts from reference TRBV5-1 and TRBJ2-7): KAGVTQTPRYLIKTRGQQVTLSCSPISGHRSVSWYQQTPGQGLQFLFEYFSETQRNKGNFPGRFSGRQFSNSRSEMNVSTLELGDSALYLCASSLSGTSTDEQYFGPGTRLTVT.